A selection of T cell receptor beta chains follows, all from one sample in a study of blood T cell repertoires in COVID-19. Sequenced by immunoSEQ multiplex PCR; TCRdb stores in-frame clones only, minus some. The data show fewer than 700,000 clones, 85% to 90% seen once. The sample consisted of peripheral blood. Receptors originate from a woman aged 50 to 60 with COVID-19, enrolled during active disease. Each CDR3 is given with its conserved first and last residue. D genes are given only for firm matches. The listing skips clone size in some rows; elsewhere it reads once, few, many or a size class.

V	D	J	size	CDR3	DNA
TRBV4-1	.	TRBJ2-2	.	CASSQDPGTPPTGELFF	TGCGCCAGCAGCCAAGACCCCGGGACTCCTCCCACCGGGGAGCTGTTTTTT
TRBV12-3/TRBV12-4	.	TRBJ1-2	.	CASSLVRGGGYTF	TGTGCCAGCAGTTTAGTCCGAGGGGGTGGCTACACCTTC
TRBV3-1/TRBV3-2	TRBD1	TRBJ2-7	.	CASSQGQGAGYEQYF	TGTGCCAGCAGCCAAGGGCAGGGGGCCGGCTACGAGCAGTACTTC
TRBV11-2	TRBD1	TRBJ1-1	few	CASSTQGTEAFF	TGTGCCAGCAGCACACAGGGGACTGAAGCTTTCTTT
TRBV4-2	.	TRBJ1-2	.	CASSQERATGERRYGYTF	TGTGCCAGCAGCCAAGAGAGGGCCACGGGGGAACGTAGGTATGGCTACACCTTC
TRBV9	TRBD2	TRBJ2-3	.	CASSPPGGQADTQYF	TGTGCCAGCAGCCCTCCGGGGGGGCAGGCAGATACGCAGTATTTT
TRBV19	TRBD2	TRBJ2-1	.	CASSIGLTSGVSYNEQFF	TGTGCCAGTAGTATAGGGTTGACTAGCGGGGTCTCCTACAATGAGCAGTTCTTC
TRBV6-5	.	TRBJ2-6	.	CASSLRSSGANVLTF	TGTGCCAGCAGTCTCCGCAGCTCTGGGGCCAACGTCCTGACTTTC
TRBV6-5	TRBD2	TRBJ2-1	.	CASSYPSGGARNEQFF	TGTGCCAGCAGTTACCCTAGCGGGGGGGCCCGGAATGAGCAGTTCTTC
TRBV4-1	TRBD2	TRBJ2-7	.	CASSPHPASGGHEQYF	TGCGCCAGCAGCCCCCACCCTGCTAGCGGGGGCCACGAGCAGTACTTC
TRBV18	TRBD1	TRBJ2-6	.	CASSPQGAGANVLTF	TGTGCCAGCTCACCACAGGGGGCCGGGGCCAACGTCCTGACTTTC
TRBV7-8	.	TRBJ1-2	.	CASSPGGMRYGYTF	TGTGCCAGCAGCCCCGGGGGTATGCGTTATGGCTACACCTTC
TRBV30	.	TRBJ1-4	.	CAWIGGSNEKLFF	TGTGCCTGGATAGGGGGTTCTAATGAAAAACTGTTTTTT
TRBV2	.	TRBJ1-1	.	CASGVPNTEAFF	TGTGCCTCGGGTGTCCCGAACACTGAAGCTTTCTTT
TRBV25-1	.	TRBJ1-6	.	CASSDPDRNSPLHF	TGTGCCAGCAGTGACCCTGACAGGAATTCACCCCTCCACTTT
TRBV28	.	TRBJ1-2	.	CASSFEGSGDYGYTF	TGTGCCAGCAGTTTCGAAGGCTCCGGGGACTATGGCTACACCTTC
TRBV9	TRBD2	TRBJ2-3	.	CASSVDTSGGQDTQYF	TGTGCCAGCAGCGTAGATACTAGCGGGGGCCAGGATACGCAGTATTTT
TRBV5-4	TRBD2	TRBJ2-5	.	CASSLGSGGLHGETQYF	TGTGCCAGCAGCTTGGGAAGCGGGGGGCTCCACGGGGAGACCCAGTACTTC
TRBV23-1	TRBD1	TRBJ1-2	once	CASSQKDRRRYYGYTF	TGCGCCAGCAGTCAAAAGGACAGGCGGAGATACTATGGCTACACCTTC
TRBV15	TRBD1	TRBJ1-4	.	CATSPRRDRGEKLFF	TGTGCCACCAGCCCAAGGCGGGACAGGGGTGAAAAACTGTTTTTT
TRBV19	.	TRBJ2-3	.	CASSQKGDTQYF	TGTGCCAGTAGCCAGAAGGGGGATACGCAGTATTTT
TRBV11-2	.	TRBJ1-2	.	CASSLGGYGYTF	TGTGCCAGCAGCTTGGGGGGGTATGGCTACACCTTC
TRBV28	TRBD2	TRBJ2-1	.	CASSRLAGDNEQFF	TGTGCCAGCAGCAGGCTAGCGGGGGACAATGAGCAGTTCTTC
TRBV27	TRBD1	TRBJ1-5	few	CASSLGQLSNQPQHF	TGTGCCAGCAGTTTGGGACAGCTTAGCAATCAGCCCCAGCATTTT
TRBV5-1	TRBD2	TRBJ2-2	.	CASSPGLAGFPNTGELFF	TGCGCCAGCAGCCCGGGCCTAGCGGGTTTTCCGAACACCGGGGAGCTGTTTTTT
TRBV5-1	.	TRBJ1-1	few	CASSIDSYTEAFF	TGCGCCAGCAGCATAGACAGTTACACTGAAGCTTTCTTT
TRBV18	.	TRBJ1-5	.	CASSPKQGAEQPQHF	TGTGCCAGCTCACCAAAGCAAGGGGCTGAACAGCCCCAGCATTTT
TRBV6-5	TRBD1	TRBJ2-1	.	CASKAQGAYNEQFF	TGTGCCAGCAAGGCCCAGGGGGCTTACAATGAGCAGTTCTTC
TRBV4-2	.	TRBJ2-1	.	CASSSGGGGRNEQFF	TGTGCCAGCAGCTCCGGAGGGGGGGGTAGAAATGAGCAGTTCTTC
TRBV28	.	TRBJ1-2	.	CASSSGLGYTF	TGTGCCAGCAGTTCGGGTCTAGGCTACACCTTC
TRBV19	TRBD1	TRBJ1-5	.	CASSMEDPGTEDQPQHF	TGTGCCAGTAGTATGGAAGATCCCGGGACAGAGGACCAGCCCCAGCATTTT
TRBV3-1/TRBV3-2	.	TRBJ2-2	.	CASSPRWVGADTGELFF	TGTGCCAGCAGCCCCCGGTGGGTGGGGGCTGACACCGGGGAGCTGTTTTTT
TRBV9	.	TRBJ1-1	.	CASSRPGANTEAFF	TGTGCCAGCAGTCGTCCAGGGGCCAACACTGAAGCTTTCTTT
TRBV28	TRBD1	TRBJ1-1	.	CATLPLRTGKEEAFF	TGTGCCACCTTACCCTTACGGACAGGGAAGGAGGAAGCTTTCTTT
TRBV2	TRBD2	TRBJ2-5	.	CASGGGAWSETQYF	TGTGCCAGCGGGGGGGGTGCCTGGTCAGAGACCCAGTACTTC
TRBV15	TRBD1	TRBJ1-2	.	CATSRDPGQVLNGYTF	TGTGCCACCAGCAGAGATCCGGGACAGGTGCTTAATGGCTACACCTTC
TRBV11-2	TRBD2	TRBJ2-2	.	CASSLGGLGHGELFF	TGTGCCAGTTCATTGGGAGGGTTAGGTCACGGGGAGCTGTTTTTT
TRBV23-1	TRBD2	TRBJ2-1	.	CASSQSRLAGGRYNEQFF	TGCGCCAGCAGTCAATCGCGACTAGCGGGGGGGCGGTACAATGAGCAGTTCTTC
TRBV6-5	TRBD1	TRBJ1-6	once	CASSYRGQGDSPLHF	TGTGCCAGCAGTTACCGCGGACAGGGCGATTCACCCCTCCACTTT
TRBV5-1	.	TRBJ1-4	.	CASSLEPGGLNEKLFF	TGCGCCAGCAGCTTGGAGCCGGGGGGTTTAAATGAAAAACTGTTTTTT
TRBV7-6	.	TRBJ2-2	once	CASRRGGTGELFF	TGTGCCAGCAGGAGGGGGGGAACCGGGGAGCTGTTTTTT
TRBV5-6	.	TRBJ2-7	.	CASSKGQRYEQYF	TGTGCCAGCAGCAAAGGACAGCGCTACGAGCAGTACTTC
TRBV7-9	.	TRBJ2-7	once	CASSLVAGPREQYF	TGTGCCAGCAGCTTAGTGGCGGGTCCAAGGGAGCAGTACTTC
TRBV9	.	TRBJ1-6	.	CASSVAQRYSPLHF	TGTGCCAGCAGCGTAGCACAACGCTATTCACCCCTCCACTTT
TRBV11-2	.	TRBJ1-4	.	CASSVQTGKGEKLFF	TGTGCCAGCAGCGTCCAGACGGGGAAGGGAGAAAAACTGTTTTTT
TRBV29-1	.	TRBJ1-2	.	CSVEQGNYGYTF	TGCAGCGTTGAACAGGGAAACTATGGCTACACCTTC
TRBV27	.	TRBJ1-5	.	CASRGGIYSNQPQHF	TGTGCCAGCAGAGGAGGGATCTATAGCAATCAGCCCCAGCATTTT
TRBV11-2	TRBD1	TRBJ2-1	.	CASSYRQGRDTRNEQFF	TGTGCCAGCAGCTACCGACAGGGACGGGACACACGCAATGAGCAGTTCTTC
TRBV4-1	.	TRBJ1-2	.	CASSQDRGNYGYTF	TGCGCCAGCAGCCAAGACAGGGGTAACTATGGCTACACCTTC
TRBV5-4	TRBD1	TRBJ2-5	.	CASSWDRQETQYF	TGTGCCAGCAGCTGGGACAGGCAAGAGACCCAGTACTTC
TRBV4-1	.	TRBJ2-3	once	CASSPSGTRTDTQYF	TGCGCCAGCAGCCCATCTGGGACTCGCACAGATACGCAGTATTTT
TRBV9	TRBD1	TRBJ1-2	.	CASSRDSGYGYTF	TGTGCCAGCAGCCGGGACAGTGGCTATGGCTACACCTTC
TRBV6-5	.	TRBJ1-1	few	CASSWALNTEAFF	TGTGCCAGCAGTTGGGCGTTGAACACTGAAGCTTTCTTT
TRBV29-1	TRBD1	TRBJ1-2	.	CSVEAGTGYGYTF	TGCAGCGTTGAGGCCGGGACAGGCTATGGCTACACCTTC
TRBV19	.	TRBJ2-1	.	CASSTGLRGEQFF	TGTGCCAGTAGTACGGGACTTAGGGGTGAGCAGTTCTTC